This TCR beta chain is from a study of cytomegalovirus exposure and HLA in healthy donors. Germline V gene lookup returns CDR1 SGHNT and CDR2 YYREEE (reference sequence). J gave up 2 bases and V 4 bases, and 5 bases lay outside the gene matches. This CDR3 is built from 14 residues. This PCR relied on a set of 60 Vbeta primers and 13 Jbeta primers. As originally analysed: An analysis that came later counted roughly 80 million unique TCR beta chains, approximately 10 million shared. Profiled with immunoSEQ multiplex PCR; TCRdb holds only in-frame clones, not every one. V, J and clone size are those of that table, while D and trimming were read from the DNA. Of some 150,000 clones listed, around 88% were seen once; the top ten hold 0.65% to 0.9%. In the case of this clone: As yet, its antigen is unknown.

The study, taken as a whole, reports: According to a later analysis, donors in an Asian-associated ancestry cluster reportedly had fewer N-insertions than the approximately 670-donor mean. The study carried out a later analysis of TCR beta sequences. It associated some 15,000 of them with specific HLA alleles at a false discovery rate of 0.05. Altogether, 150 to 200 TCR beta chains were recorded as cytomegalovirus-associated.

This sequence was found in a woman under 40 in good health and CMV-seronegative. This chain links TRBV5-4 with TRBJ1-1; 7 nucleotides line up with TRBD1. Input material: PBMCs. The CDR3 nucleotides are TGTGCCAGCAGCCGCGGGACAGCTAACACTGAAGCTTTCTTT. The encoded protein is CASSRGTANTEAFF.